These T cell receptor beta chains were read from a single sample in a study of OX40 agonist ivuxolimab in advanced cancers. Libraries were prepared by immunoSEQ multiplex PCR; TCRdb keeps only in-frame clonotypes and omits some of them. The sample contains approximately 17,000 clones, about 82% of which appear only once. The sample in question was CD4+ or CD8+ T cells sorted from blood, obtained in a trial of the OX40 agonist ivuxolimab. These receptors were taken from an adult with an advanced solid tumor such as melanoma, head and neck, liver or kidney cancer. Both conserved end residues are part of each CDR3. D genes are given only for firm matches. Expanded clones are given a class, and other clones once, few, many or no size at all.

d_call j_call clone_size v_call cdr3_aa cdr3_nt
- TRBJ1-4 - TRBV5-6 CASSAFAADEKLFF TGTGCCAGCAGCGCATTCGCGGCCGATGAAAAACTGTTTTTT
TRBD1 TRBJ2-3 - TRBV5-1 CASLSFPGQGTDTQYF TGCGCCAGCCTCTCATTTCCGGGACAGGGGACAGATACGCAGTATTTT
- TRBJ2-2 - TRBV6-5 CASSLQSPAGELFF TGTGCCAGCAGTCTACAAAGCCCGGCCGGGGAGCTGTTTTTT
TRBD1 TRBJ2-7 - TRBV5-4 CASSLDLGQGIPTYEQYF TGTGCCAGCAGCTTAGATCTAGGACAGGGGATCCCTACTTACGAGCAGTACTTC
- TRBJ2-4 - TRBV5-5 CASSLYAGGIQYF TGTGCCAGCAGCTTATATGCGGGTGGCATTCAGTACTTC
- TRBJ2-2 - TRBV11-2 CASKAGPATGELFF TGTGCCAGCAAGGCTGGACCGGCCACCGGGGAGCTGTTTTTT
- TRBJ1-1 few TRBV7-8 CASSLNQNTEAFF TGTGCCAGCAGCTTAAACCAGAACACTGAAGCTTTCTTT
- TRBJ2-7 once TRBV19 CASSRGPPSPYEQYF TGTGCCAGTAGTCGAGGGCCGCCGTCCCCCTACGAGCAGTACTTC
TRBD1 TRBJ1-6 - TRBV18 CASSPEGQGTPLHF TGTGCCAGCTCACCAGAGGGACAGGGTACACCCCTCCACTTT
- TRBJ1-5 - TRBV6-6 CASSFVGDNQPQHF TGTGCCAGCAGTTTTGTGGGGGACAATCAGCCCCAGCATTTT
- TRBJ2-1 - TRBV18 CASSPWGVDEQFF TGTGCCAGCTCACCGTGGGGGGTTGATGAGCAGTTCTTC
- TRBJ2-7 - TRBV6-1 CASTPRQGGSYEQYF TGTGCCAGCACCCCAAGACAGGGAGGGTCCTACGAGCAGTACTTC
- TRBJ1-1 - TRBV2 CASSRENTEAFF TGTGCCAGCAGCCGTGAGAACACTGAAGCTTTCTTT
- TRBJ2-3 - TRBV29-1 CSVEDFPLRDTQYF TGCAGCGTTGAAGATTTCCCACTCAGGGATACGCAGTATTTT
- TRBJ2-7 - TRBV7-2 CASSLERGGGPRSEQYF TGTGCCAGCAGCTTGGAGAGGGGGGGAGGGCCTCGATCCGAGCAGTACTTC
- TRBJ1-2 - TRBV19 CASRPEGGGRNGYTF TGTGCCAGTAGACCAGAAGGTGGGGGAAGGAATGGCTACACCTTC
- TRBJ1-3 - TRBV7-8 CASSLGSGLGSGNTIYF TGTGCCAGCAGCTTAGGGTCGGGGCTCGGCTCTGGAAACACCATATATTTT
TRBD2 TRBJ2-3 - TRBV7-9 CASTLAGGFTDTQYF TGTGCCAGCACCCTAGCGGGGGGCTTCACAGATACGCAGTATTTT
TRBD1 TRBJ2-7 once TRBV10-2 CASGWTGSSYEQYF TGCGCCAGCGGGTGGACAGGGAGCTCCTACGAGCAGTACTTC
TRBD2 TRBJ2-1 once TRBV30 CAWTPVGEGLYNEQFF TGTGCCTGGACCCCAGTGGGGGAGGGCCTTTACAATGAGCAGTTCTTC
- TRBJ1-1 few TRBV11-2 CASRLGLNTEAFF TGTGCCAGCAGATTGGGCCTAAACACTGAAGCTTTCTTT
- TRBJ1-2 once TRBV7-9 CASSLDAPFDGYTF TGTGCCAGCAGCTTAGATGCCCCGTTTGATGGCTACACCTTC
- TRBJ2-4 - TRBV5-6 CASSYGGAGRDIQYF TGTGCCAGCAGTTATGGTGGGGCGGGGAGAGACATTCAGTACTTC
- TRBJ1-2 - TRBV14 CASSQARRGYTF TGTGCCAGCAGCCAGGCCCGACGGGGCTACACCTTC
- TRBJ1-1 - TRBV18 CASYHSFGVTEAFF TGTGCCAGCTACCATTCGTTCGGGGTGACTGAAGCTTTCTTT
TRBD1 TRBJ2-5 - TRBV7-3 CASSPTGLQETQYF TGTGCCAGCAGCCCGACAGGGCTTCAAGAGACCCAGTACTTC
TRBD2 TRBJ2-7 - TRBV4-2 CASSQEWASGSYEQYF TGTGCCAGCAGCCAAGAGTGGGCTAGCGGGAGTTACGAGCAGTACTTC
- TRBJ1-1 - TRBV6-5 CASSYSGAGEAFF TGTGCCAGCAGTTATAGTGGGGCGGGTGAAGCTTTCTTT
- TRBJ1-3 - TRBV6-1 CASSEYVVGNTIYF TGTGCCAGCAGTGAATATGTGGTGGGAAACACCATATATTTT
- TRBJ1-1 - TRBV7-6 CASSSRGAGDTEAFF TGTGCCAGCAGCTCCCGGGGGGCCGGCGACACTGAAGCTTTCTTT
- TRBJ1-5 once TRBV6-5 CASSYGNQPQHF TGTGCCAGCAGTTACGGCAATCAGCCCCAGCATTTT
- TRBJ1-5 once TRBV30 CAWSNRRQMRSNQPQHF TGTGCCTGGTCTAACCGTAGACAGATGCGTAGCAATCAGCCCCAGCATTTT
- TRBJ2-1 once TRBV4-2 CASSQDLRSYNEQFF TGTGCCAGCAGCCAGGACCTACGCTCCTACAATGAGCAGTTCTTC
- TRBJ1-6 once TRBV13 CASSLQSGGNSPLHF TGTGCCAGCAGCTTACAATCGGGGGGGAATTCACCCCTCCACTTT
- TRBJ1-4 - TRBV5-1 CASSSDGSNEKLFF TGCGCCAGCAGCTCGGACGGTTCTAATGAAAAACTGTTTTTT
- TRBJ2-1 - TRBV15 CATGLFNEQFF TGTGCCACGGGCTTATTCAATGAGCAGTTCTTC
- TRBJ2-5 - TRBV27 CASRARQQETQYF TGTGCCAGCAGGGCGAGGCAGCAAGAGACCCAGTACTTC
- TRBJ2-7 - TRBV18 CASSPRGLRGGEQYF TGTGCCAGCTCACCACGGGGACTCCGCGGAGGAGAGCAGTACTTC
TRBD2 TRBJ2-7 - TRBV4-2 CASSQGMAGGAYEQYF TGTGCCAGCAGCCAAGGCATGGCGGGGGGCGCCTACGAGCAGTACTTC
- TRBJ2-1 few TRBV19 CASSIYLRAPLDNEQFF TGTGCCAGTAGTATTTACCTTCGAGCCCCCCTGGACAATGAGCAGTTCTTC
TRBD1 TRBJ2-1 - TRBV25-1 CASSEPRTGYNEQFF TGTGCCAGCAGTGAACCTCGGACAGGCTACAATGAGCAGTTCTTC
TRBD2 TRBJ2-3 - TRBV15 CATREGLLTSTDTQYF TGTGCCACCAGAGAGGGACTACTGACTAGCACAGATACGCAGTATTTT